This is a list of T cell receptor beta chains from one sample in a study of blood T cells in healthy people across ages. In TCRdb, the 5' RACE reads were re-called with MiXCR into one record per CDR3 protein. The sample gives hundreds of thousands of distinct CDR3 sequences, roughly 20% of which show up once; roughly 3.6% is in the top ten. The specimen was blood. The receptors come from a man between 70 and 80 years old in good health. Both conserved end residues are trimmed from each CDR3. The D gene is left open where the match is weak.

j_call v_call d_call cdr3_aa
TRBJ2-1 TRBV5-1 TRBD2 ASSLRDRSWTSGIKEQF
. TRBV4-3 . ASSQDGGLSSYEQY
TRBJ2-2 TRBV28 . ASTLGGAGELF
TRBJ2-1 TRBV5-1 . ASSSKTSYNEQF
TRBJ1-6 TRBV4-2 TRBD1 ASSQDWDRGYNSPLH
TRBJ2-5 TRBV27 TRBD2 ASGLLAEQETQY
TRBJ2-5 TRBV6-5 . ASSNHGSQETQY
TRBJ2-7 TRBV2 TRBD2 ASSETSGYYEQY
TRBJ2-1 TRBV5-1 TRBD1 ASSLKAPGQTYNEQF
TRBJ1-3 TRBV5-1 TRBD1 ASSPQGFSGNTIY
TRBJ1-5 TRBV6-6 . ATSGELQPQH
TRBJ2-7 TRBV20-1 . SASQPSSHEQY
TRBJ2-7 TRBV21-1 . ASSKVDRATSYEQY
TRBJ2-1 TRBV18 TRBD1 ASPFSTGGNEQF
TRBJ1-4 TRBV6-6 TRBD1 ASRISGTEHEKLF
TRBJ2-6 TRBV4-1 . ASSQEFGSGANVLT
TRBJ2-1 TRBV10-3 . AISEMGASPEQF
TRBJ2-4 TRBV2 . ASSGQVLAKNIQY
TRBJ1-5 TRBV20-1 . SARGRGDNQPQH
TRBJ2-3 TRBV20-1 . SASPPGGTDTQY
TRBJ2-1 TRBV18 . ASSPMGYNEQF
TRBJ1-3 TRBV12-3/TRBV12-4 TRBD1 ASSWGQRSGNTIY
TRBJ2-3 TRBV4-3 TRBD2 ASSQGRSSGGADTQY
TRBJ1-1 TRBV3-1 TRBD1 ASSLSRTGGTEAF
TRBJ1-3 TRBV10-3 . AISENRGQGPGNTIY